The T cell receptor (beta chain) under discussion was sequenced for a study of identical twins. Study-wide points: Insertion counts were lower in abundant cord blood beta clonotypes, a trend that memory repertoires did not show.

This clonotype was seen a few times. Antigen: not known. From the 5' RACE reads, TCRdb called clonotypes with MiXCR, one entry per CDR3 protein. The profile shows roughly 1.6 million distinct CDR3 sequences, about 32% of them singletons. Deletions cut 1 base from V and 3 bases from J, with 12 bases between. Germline CDR1 SGHRS, CDR2 YFSETQ. The CDR3 is 15 amino acids. The clonotype was recovered from a newborn girl in good health. J is TRBJ2-3 and V is TRBV5-1; D tentatively fits TRBD1 or TRBD2 (5 bases each). Input material: cord blood. The DNA of the CDR3 is TGCGCCAGCAGCTTGCAAGGGTGGGGGACAGATACGCAGTATTTT. It translates to CASSLQGWGTDTQYF.